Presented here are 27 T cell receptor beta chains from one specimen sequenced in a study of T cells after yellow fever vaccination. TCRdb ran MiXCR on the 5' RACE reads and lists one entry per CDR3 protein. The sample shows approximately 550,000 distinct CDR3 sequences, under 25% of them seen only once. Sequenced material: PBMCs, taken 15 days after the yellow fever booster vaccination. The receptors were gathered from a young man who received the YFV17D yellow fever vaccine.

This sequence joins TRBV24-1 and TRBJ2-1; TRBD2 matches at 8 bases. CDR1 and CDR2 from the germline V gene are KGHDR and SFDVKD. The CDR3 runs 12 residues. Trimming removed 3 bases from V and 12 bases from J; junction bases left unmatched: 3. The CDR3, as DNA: TGTGCCACCAGTGATCCCGGGAGGGTGCAGTTCTTC. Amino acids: CATSDPGRVQFF.

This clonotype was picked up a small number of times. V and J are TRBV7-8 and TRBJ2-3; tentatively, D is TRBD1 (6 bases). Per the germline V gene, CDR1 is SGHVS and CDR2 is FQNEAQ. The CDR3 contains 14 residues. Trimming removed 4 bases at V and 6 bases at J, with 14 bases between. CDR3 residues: CASSSFTGSDTQYF. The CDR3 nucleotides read TGTGCCAGCAGCTCTTTCACAGGGTCGGATACGCAGTATTTT. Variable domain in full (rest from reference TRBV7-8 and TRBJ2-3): GAGVSQSPRYKVAKRGQDVALRCDPISGHVSLFWYQQALGQGPEFLTYFQNEAQLDKSGLPSDRFFAERPEGSVSTLKIQRTQQEDSAVYLCASSSFTGSDTQYFGPGTRLTVL.

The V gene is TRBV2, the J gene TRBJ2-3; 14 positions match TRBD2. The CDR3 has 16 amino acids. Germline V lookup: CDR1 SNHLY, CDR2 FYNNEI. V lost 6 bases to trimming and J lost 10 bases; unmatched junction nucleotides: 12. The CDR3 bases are TGTGCCAGCAGAGCGGGGACTAGCGGGGGACTGCGGCCGCAGTATTTT. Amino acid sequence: CASRAGTSGGLRPQYF.

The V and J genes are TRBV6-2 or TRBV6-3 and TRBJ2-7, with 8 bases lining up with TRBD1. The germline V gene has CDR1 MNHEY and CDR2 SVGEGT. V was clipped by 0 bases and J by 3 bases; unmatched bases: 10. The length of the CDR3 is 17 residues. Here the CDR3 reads CASSYSVDRDRNYEQYF. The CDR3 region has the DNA TGTGCCAGCAGTTACTCTGTGGACAGGGATAGGAACTACGAGCAGTACTTC.

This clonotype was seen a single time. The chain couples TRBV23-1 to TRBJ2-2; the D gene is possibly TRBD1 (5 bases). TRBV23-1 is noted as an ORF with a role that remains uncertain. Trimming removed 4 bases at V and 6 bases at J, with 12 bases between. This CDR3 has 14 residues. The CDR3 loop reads CASSLPGRPGELFF. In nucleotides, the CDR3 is TGCGCCAGCAGTCTTCCAGGGCGTCCCGGGGAGCTGTTTTTT.

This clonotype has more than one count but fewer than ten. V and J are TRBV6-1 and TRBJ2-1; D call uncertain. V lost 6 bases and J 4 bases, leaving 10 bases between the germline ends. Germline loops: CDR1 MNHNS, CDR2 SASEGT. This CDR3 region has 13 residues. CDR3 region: CASRLGRYNEQFF. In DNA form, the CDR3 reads TGTGCCAGCAGGCTAGGCCGTTACAATGAGCAGTTCTTC.

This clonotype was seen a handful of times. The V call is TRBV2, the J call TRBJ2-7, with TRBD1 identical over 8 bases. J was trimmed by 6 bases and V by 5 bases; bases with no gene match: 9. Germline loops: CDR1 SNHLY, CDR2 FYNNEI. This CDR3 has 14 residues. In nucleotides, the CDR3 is TGTGCCAGCAGTCCCAGGGGGCACTCCCCCGAGCAGTACTTC. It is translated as CASSPRGHSPEQYF.

The CDR3 sequence: CASLPGGSYEQYF. The CDR3 bases are TGCGCCAGTTTGCCGGGAGGATCCTACGAGCAGTACTTC. The rearrangement joins TRBV10-2 to TRBJ2-7; 7 bases fit TRBD2. Germline V gene data show CDR1 as WSHSY and CDR2 as SAAADI. This CDR3 is 13 amino acids long. V was pared by 9 bases and J by 1 base, with 6 bases of the junction left unmatched.

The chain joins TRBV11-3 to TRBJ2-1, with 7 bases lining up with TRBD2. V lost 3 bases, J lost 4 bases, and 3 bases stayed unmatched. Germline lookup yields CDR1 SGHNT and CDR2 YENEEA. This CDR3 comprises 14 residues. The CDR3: CASSFRGVYNEQFF. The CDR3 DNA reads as TGTGCCAGCAGCTTTCGGGGGGTTTACAATGAGCAGTTCTTC.

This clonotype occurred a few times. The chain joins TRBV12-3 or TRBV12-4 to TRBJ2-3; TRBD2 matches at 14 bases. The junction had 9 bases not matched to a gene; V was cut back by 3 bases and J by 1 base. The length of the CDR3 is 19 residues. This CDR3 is CASSFPGLAGGGRTDTQYF. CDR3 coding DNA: TGTGCCAGCAGTTTCCCCGGACTAGCGGGAGGCGGACGCACAGATACGCAGTATTTT.

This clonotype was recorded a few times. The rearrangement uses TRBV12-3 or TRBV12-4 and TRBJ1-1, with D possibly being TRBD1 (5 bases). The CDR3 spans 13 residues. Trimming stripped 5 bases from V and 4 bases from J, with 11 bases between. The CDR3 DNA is TGTGCCAGCAGTGCCGGGGCTGTCACTGAAGCTTTCTTT. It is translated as CASSAGAVTEAFF.

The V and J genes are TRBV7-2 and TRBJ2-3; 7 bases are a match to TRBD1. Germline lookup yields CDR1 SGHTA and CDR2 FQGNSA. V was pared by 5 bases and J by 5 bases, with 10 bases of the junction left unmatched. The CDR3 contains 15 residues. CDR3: CASSPGQRYEDTQYF. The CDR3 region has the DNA TGTGCCAGCAGCCCGGGACAGCGATATGAAGATACGCAGTATTTT.

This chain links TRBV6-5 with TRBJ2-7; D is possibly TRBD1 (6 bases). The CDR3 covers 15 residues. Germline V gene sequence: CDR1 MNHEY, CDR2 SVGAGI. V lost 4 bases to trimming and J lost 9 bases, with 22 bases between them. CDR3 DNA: TGTGCCAGCAGTTCAGTACAGGGACCCTCTTTTCCGCAGTACTTC. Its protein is CASSSVQGPSFPQYF.

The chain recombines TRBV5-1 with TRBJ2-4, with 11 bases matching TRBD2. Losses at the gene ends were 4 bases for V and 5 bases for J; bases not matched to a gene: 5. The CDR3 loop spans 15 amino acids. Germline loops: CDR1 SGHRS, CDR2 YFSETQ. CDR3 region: CASSPLLAGENIQYF. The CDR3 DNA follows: TGCGCCAGCAGCCCCCTACTAGCGGGGGAAAACATTCAGTACTTC.

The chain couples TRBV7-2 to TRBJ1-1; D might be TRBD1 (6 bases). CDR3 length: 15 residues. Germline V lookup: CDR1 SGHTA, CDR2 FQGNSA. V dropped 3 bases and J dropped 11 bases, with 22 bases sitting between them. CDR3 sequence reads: CASSLNLGGTGRAFF. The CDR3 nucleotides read TGTGCCAGCAGCTTGAACCTCGGGGGAACAGGGCGGGCTTTCTTT. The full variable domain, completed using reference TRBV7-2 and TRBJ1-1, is GAGVSQSPSNKVTEKGKDVELRCDPISGHTALYWYRQSLGQGLEFLIYFQGNSAPDKSGLPSDRFSAERTGGSVSTLTIQRTQQEDSAVYLCASSLNLGGTGRAFFGQGTRLTVV.

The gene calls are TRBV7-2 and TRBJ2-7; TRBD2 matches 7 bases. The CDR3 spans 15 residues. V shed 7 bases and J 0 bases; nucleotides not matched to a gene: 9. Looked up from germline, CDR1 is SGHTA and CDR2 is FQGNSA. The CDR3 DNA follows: TGTGCCAGCACCCTGAGCGGGACTACCTCCTACGAGCAGTACTTC. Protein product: CASTLSGTTSYEQYF.

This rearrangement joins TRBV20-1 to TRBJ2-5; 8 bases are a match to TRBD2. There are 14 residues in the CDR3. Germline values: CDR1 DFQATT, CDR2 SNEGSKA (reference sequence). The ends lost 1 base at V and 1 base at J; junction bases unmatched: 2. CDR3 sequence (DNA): TGCAGTGCTAGAGGACTAGCGAGCCAAGAGACCCAGTACTTC. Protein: CSARGLASQETQYF.

As DNA, the CDR3 is TGTGCCAGCAGTTTAGGTGAGGACAACTACGGAGCCTACGAGCAGTACTTC. Translation gives CASSLGEDNYGAYEQYF. This chain links TRBV28 with TRBJ2-7; D might be TRBD1 (5 bases). The V end was cut by 2 bases, the J end by 2 bases, with 19 bases between. Germline lookup yields CDR1 MDHEN and CDR2 SYDVKM. There are 17 residues in the CDR3. Drawing the rest from reference TRBV28 and TRBJ2-7, the complete variable domain is DVKVTQSSRYLVKRTGEKVFLECVQDMDHENMFWYRQDPGLGLRLIYFSYDVKMKEKGDIPEGYSVSREKKERFSLILESASTNQTSMYLCASSLGEDNYGAYEQYFGPGTRLTVT.

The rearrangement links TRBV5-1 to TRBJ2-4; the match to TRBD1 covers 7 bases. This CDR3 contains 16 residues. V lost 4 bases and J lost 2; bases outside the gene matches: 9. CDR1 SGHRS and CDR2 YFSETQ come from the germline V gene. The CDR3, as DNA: TGCGCCAGCAGCCTAGACAGGGTAACCACCAAAAACATTCAGTACTTC. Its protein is CASSLDRVTTKNIQYF.

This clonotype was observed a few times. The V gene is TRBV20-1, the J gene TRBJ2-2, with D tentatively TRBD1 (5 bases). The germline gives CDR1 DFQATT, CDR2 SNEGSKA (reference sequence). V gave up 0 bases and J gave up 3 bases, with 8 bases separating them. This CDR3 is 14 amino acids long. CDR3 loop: CSARETAYTGELFF. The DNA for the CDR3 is TGCAGTGCTAGAGAGACAGCTTACACCGGGGAGCTGTTTTTT.

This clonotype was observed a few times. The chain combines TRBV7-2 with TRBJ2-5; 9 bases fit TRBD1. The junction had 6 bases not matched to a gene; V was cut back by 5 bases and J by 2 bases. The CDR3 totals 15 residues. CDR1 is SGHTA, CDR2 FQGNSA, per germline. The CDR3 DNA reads TGTGCCAGCAGCCACGGGACAGGGCGGCAAGAGACCCAGTACTTC. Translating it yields CASSHGTGRQETQYF.

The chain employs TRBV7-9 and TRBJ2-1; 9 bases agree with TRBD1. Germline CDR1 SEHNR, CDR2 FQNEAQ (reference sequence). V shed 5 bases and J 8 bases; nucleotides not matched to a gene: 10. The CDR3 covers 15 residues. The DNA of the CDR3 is TGTGCCAGCAGCCTCGAAGGGACAGGGAGCGATGAGCAGTTCTTC. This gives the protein CASSLEGTGSDEQFF. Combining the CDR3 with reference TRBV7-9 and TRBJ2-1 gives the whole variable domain DTGVSQNPRHKITKRGQNVTFRCDPISEHNRLYWYRQTLGQGPEFLTYFQNEAQLEKSRLLSDRFSAERPKGSFSTLEIQRTEQGDSAMYLCASSLEGTGSDEQFFGPGTRLTVL.

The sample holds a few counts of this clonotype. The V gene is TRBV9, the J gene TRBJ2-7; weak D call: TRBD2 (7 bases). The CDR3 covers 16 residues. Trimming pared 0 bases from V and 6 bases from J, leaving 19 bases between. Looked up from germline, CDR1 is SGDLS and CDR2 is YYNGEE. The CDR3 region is CASSVGGPGLRGEQYF. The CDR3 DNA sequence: TGTGCCAGCAGCGTAGGGGGGCCGGGACTACGAGGCGAGCAGTACTTC.

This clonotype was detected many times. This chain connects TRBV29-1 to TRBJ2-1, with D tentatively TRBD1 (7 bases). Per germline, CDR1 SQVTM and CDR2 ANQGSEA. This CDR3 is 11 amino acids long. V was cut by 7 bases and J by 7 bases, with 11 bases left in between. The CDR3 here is CSAPGGNEQFF. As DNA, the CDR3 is TGCAGCGCCCCAGGGGGGAATGAGCAGTTCTTC.

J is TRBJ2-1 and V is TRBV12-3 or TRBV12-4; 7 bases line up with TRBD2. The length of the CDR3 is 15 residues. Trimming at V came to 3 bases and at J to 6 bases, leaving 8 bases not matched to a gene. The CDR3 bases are TGTGCCAGCAGTTTTCTAGCGGAGAATTTCAATGAGCAGTTCTTC. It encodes CASSFLAENFNEQFF.

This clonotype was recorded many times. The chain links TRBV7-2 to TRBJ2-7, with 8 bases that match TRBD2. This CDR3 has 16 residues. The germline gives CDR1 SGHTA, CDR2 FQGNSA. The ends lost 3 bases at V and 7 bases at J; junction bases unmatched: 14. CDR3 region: CASSFRGTSGGSEQYF. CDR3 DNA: TGTGCCAGCAGCTTTCGGGGTACTAGCGGAGGCTCTGAGCAGTACTTC.

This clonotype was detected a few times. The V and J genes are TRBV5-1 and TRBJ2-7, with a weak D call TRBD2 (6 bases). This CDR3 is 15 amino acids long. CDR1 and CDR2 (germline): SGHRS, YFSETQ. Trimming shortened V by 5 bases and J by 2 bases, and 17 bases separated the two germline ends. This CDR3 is CASRLRLGTPYEQYF. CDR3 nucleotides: TGCGCCAGCAGACTCAGACTAGGAACACCCTACGAGCAGTACTTC.